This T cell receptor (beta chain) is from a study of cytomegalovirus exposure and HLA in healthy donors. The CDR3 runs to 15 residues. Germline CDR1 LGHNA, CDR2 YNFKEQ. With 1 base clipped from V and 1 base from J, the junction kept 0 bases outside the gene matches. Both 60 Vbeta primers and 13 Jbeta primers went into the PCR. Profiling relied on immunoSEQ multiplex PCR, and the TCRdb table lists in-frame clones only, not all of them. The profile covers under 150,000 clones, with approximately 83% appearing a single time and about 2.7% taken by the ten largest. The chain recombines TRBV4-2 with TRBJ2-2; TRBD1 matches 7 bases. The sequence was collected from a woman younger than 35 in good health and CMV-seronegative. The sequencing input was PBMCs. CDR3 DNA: TGTGCCAGCAGCCAAGGGACAGGGAACACCGGGGAGCTGTTTTTT. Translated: CASSQGTGNTGELFF.